The next 13 T cell receptor beta chains were all read from a single sample in a study of metastatic and nonmetastatic thyroid tumors. TCRdb reassembled clones from the PCR reads with MiXCR. The sample yields approximately 16,000 clones, roughly 20% seen once. No patient had received any treatment before thyroid surgery. Source material: blood. The receptor source for this set is a female donor with papillary thyroid cancer or a benign thyroid nodule (not recorded which). Some clones in this sample may be carry-over from other donors' samples.

The genes are TRBV6-1 and TRBJ2-6; tentative D call: TRBD1 (6 bases). The CDR3 totals 17 residues. Trimming removed 5 bases at V and 0 bases at J, with 14 bases between. Germline V gene data show CDR1 as MNHNS and CDR2 as SASEGT. The CDR3 region has the DNA TGTGCCAGCAGTCAACAGGGATCTAGCTCTGGGGCCAACGTCCTGACTTTC. It codes for CASSQQGSSSGANVLTF.

This clone was counted ten times or more. CDR3 nucleotide sequence: TGTGCCAGTCTCGGAGGCGATACTGAGCAGTTCTTC. It yields the protein CASLGGDTEQFF. The genes are TRBV6-1 and TRBJ2-1; a possible D gene is TRBD2 (5 bases). The CDR3 has 12 amino acids. Trimming stripped 9 bases from V and 9 bases from J, with 15 bases between. CDR1 is MNHNS, CDR2 SASEGT, per germline.

The V and J genes are TRBV6-4 and TRBJ2-1; 10 bases match TRBD1. V was clipped by 3 bases and J by 12 bases; unmatched bases: 11. CDR1 is MRHNA, CDR2 SNTAGT, per germline. CDR3 length equals 15 residues. The CDR3 region is CASSDWDRGPMGQFF. The CDR3 coding sequence is TGTGCCAGCAGTGATTGGGACAGGGGCCCGATGGGGCAGTTCTTC.

This clone was recorded at least ten times. The V gene is TRBV29-1, the J gene TRBJ2-4; TRBD1 might be the D (6 bases). Germline V gene data show CDR1 as SQVTM and CDR2 as ANQGSEA. V lost 1 base and J lost 4, with 17 bases in between. The CDR3 has 16 amino acids. The CDR3 is CSVEGFAGAKKNIQYF. In DNA form, the CDR3 reads TGCAGCGTTGAAGGGTTCGCAGGGGCCAAGAAAAACATTCAGTACTTC.

This clone was found many times. The chain employs TRBV12-3 or TRBV12-4 and TRBJ2-5; tentatively, D is TRBD2 (5 bases). The CDR3 totals 15 residues. Trimming left V 1 base short and J 0 bases short, with 9 bases between. The CDR3 here is CASSLGRGYQETQYF. The CDR3 region has the DNA TGTGCCAGCAGTTTAGGGCGAGGGTACCAAGAGACCCAGTACTTC.

This clone was observed many times. This rearrangement joins TRBV20-1 to TRBJ1-2, with 9 bases matching TRBD1. J gave up 2 bases and V 7 bases, and 5 bases lay outside the gene matches. The CDR3 consists of 13 residues. Looked up from germline, CDR1 is DFQATT and CDR2 is SNEGSKA (reference sequence). This CDR3 is CSVGQGGNYGYTF. DNA of the CDR3: TGCAGTGTGGGACAGGGTGGAAACTATGGCTACACCTTC.

This clone was observed a few times. The CDR3 spells CASSLDRGHEFDGYTF. The CDR3 DNA reads TGTGCCAGCAGCCTGGACAGGGGGCATGAGTTTGATGGCTACACCTTC. The chain couples TRBV28 to TRBJ1-2, with 11 bases that match TRBD1. The CDR3 is 16 amino acids. V dropped 6 bases and J dropped 6; count of bases not matched to a gene: 12. Germline loops: CDR1 MDHEN, CDR2 SYDVKM.

This clone was detected ten times or more. A much more abundant neighbour one base away suggests this may be a read error. The CDR3 loop reads CASSYEMSTEAFF. CDR3 nucleotide sequence: TGTGCCAGCAGTTACGAGATGAGCACTGAAGCTTTCTTT. The gene calls are TRBV6-2 or TRBV6-3 and TRBJ1-1; D unclear. CDR1 is MNHEY, CDR2 SVGEGT, per germline. Trimming removed 2 bases from V and 4 bases from J, with 8 bases in between. CDR3 length: 13 residues.

This clone was found a few times. The DNA is omitted, as the CDR3 cannot be located on it reliably, and the CDR3 follows TCRdb's listing. V usage is TRBV28 and J usage is TRBJ1-1; the D call of TRBD1 is as the table states it, not checked on the DNA. The CDR3 length is 13 residues, termini included. Germline assignment: CDR1 MDHEN and CDR2 SYDVKM. CDR3 residues: CASILGGNTEAFF.

In its sample, this clone was seen many times. The rearrangement links TRBV20-1 to TRBJ2-5, with D unresolved. Trimming removed 1 base from V and 1 base from J, with 7 bases in between. Germline loops: CDR1 DFQATT, CDR2 SNEGSKA (reference sequence). The CDR3 extends over 13 amino acids. Here the CDR3 DNA reads TGCAGTGCTAGAGTGGCGCGCCAAGAGACCCAGTACTTC. Translating gives CSARVARQETQYF.

This clone has more than one count but fewer than ten. The chain carries TRBV6-2 or TRBV6-3 and TRBJ2-1, with D perhaps matching TRBD2 (6 bases). From germline, CDR1 is MNHEY and CDR2 SVGEGT. This CDR3 contains 17 residues. V lost 6 bases and J 5 bases, leaving 23 bases between the germline ends. CDR3 loop: CASSEPGVGLLDNEQFF. CDR3 DNA: TGTGCCAGCAGCGAACCCGGGGTGGGACTCTTGGACAATGAGCAGTTCTTC.

The sample holds many counts of this clone. Distinct nucleotide sequences in the sample also encode this CDR3. This chain connects TRBV28 to TRBJ2-7; 7 bases are a match to TRBD2. Looked up from germline, CDR1 is MDHEN and CDR2 is SYDVKM. There are 17 residues in the CDR3. V lost 6 bases, J lost 4 bases, and 18 bases stayed unmatched. CDR3 protein: CASSLPPNLAARYEQYF. CDR3 bases: TGTGCCAGCAGCTTACCCCCAAATCTAGCGGCAAGATACGAGCAGTACTTC.

In its sample, this clone was seen many times. This chain links TRBV10-2 with TRBJ1-1, with 9 nucleotides matching TRBD1. Germline V gene sequence: CDR1 WSHSY, CDR2 SAAADI. The CDR3 spans 12 residues. V shed 7 bases, J shed 5 bases, and the junction held 2 bases outside the gene matches. The CDR3 DNA is TGCGCCAGCACGACAGGGGGGACTGAAGCTTTCTTT. It yields the protein CASTTGGTEAFF.